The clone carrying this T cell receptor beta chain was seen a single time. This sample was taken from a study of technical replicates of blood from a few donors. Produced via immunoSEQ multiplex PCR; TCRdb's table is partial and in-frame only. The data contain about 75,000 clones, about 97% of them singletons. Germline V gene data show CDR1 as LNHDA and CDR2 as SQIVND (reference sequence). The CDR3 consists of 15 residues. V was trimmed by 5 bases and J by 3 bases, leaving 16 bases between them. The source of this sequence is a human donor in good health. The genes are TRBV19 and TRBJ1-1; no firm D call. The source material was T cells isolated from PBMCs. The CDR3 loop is CASSVYLVADTEAFF. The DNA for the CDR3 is TGTGCCAGTAGTGTATACCTTGTGGCGGACACTGAAGCTTTCTTT.